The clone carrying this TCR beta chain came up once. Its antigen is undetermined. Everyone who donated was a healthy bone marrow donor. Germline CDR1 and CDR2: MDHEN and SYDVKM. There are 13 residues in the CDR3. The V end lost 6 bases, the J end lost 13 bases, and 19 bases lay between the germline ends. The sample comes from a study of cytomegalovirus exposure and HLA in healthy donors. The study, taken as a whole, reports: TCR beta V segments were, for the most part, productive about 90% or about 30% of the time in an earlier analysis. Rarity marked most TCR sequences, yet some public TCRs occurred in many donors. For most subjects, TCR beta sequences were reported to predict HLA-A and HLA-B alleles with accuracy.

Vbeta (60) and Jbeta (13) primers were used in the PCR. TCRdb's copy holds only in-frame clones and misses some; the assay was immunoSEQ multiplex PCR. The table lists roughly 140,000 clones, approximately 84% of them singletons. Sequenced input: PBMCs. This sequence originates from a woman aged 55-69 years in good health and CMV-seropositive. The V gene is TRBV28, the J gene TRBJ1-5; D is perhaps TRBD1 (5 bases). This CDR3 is CASSSIGRGGQHF. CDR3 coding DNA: TGTGCCAGCAGCTCCATCGGGAGGGGAGGGCAGCATTTT.